The present T cell receptor (beta chain) was sequenced within a study of blood T cell repertoires in COVID-19. The CDR3 length is 14 residues. Per germline, CDR1 MGHRA and CDR2 YSYEKL. Trimming shortened V by 4 bases and J by 3 bases, and 10 bases separated the two germline ends. Authors' data handling: Amplification of reference gene primers was used by the study to estimate nucleated cell counts. Profiling relied on immunoSEQ multiplex PCR, and the TCRdb table lists in-frame clones only, not all of them. V and J calls plus clone size are reproduced from that table; the DNA served to infer D and trimming. The table includes some 380,000 clones, almost 90% detected once.

Sequenced input: peripheral blood. The chain is built from TRBV4-1 and TRBJ1-5; TRBD1 might be the D (5 bases). This TCR came from a man aged 18 to 29 with active or convalescent COVID-19. The CDR3 loop reads CASSLGANNQPQHF. The DNA for the CDR3 is TGCGCCAGCAGCCTAGGGGCCAACAATCAGCCCCAGCATTTT.